The sample holds many counts of the clone carrying this T cell receptor beta chain. Researchers tagged individual cDNA molecules with unique molecular identifiers. TCRdb re-called the 5' RACE reads through MiXCR, storing one row per CDR3 protein. The sample lists some 80,000 distinct CDR3 sequences, roughly 13% seen once, with roughly 1.4% in the top ten. The data were obtained in a study of early T cells in non-severe SARS-CoV-2 infection. The sample was whole blood. The receptor comes from an adult who was a healthcare worker with PCR-confirmed SARS-CoV-2 infection or an uninfected control (not recorded which).

The CDR3 nucleotides read TGCAGTGCTAGAGATCTCGGCGTACACCGACTCATGAACACTGAAGCTTTCTTT. This codes for CSARDLGVHRLMNTEAFF. V gene TRBV20-1 combines with J gene TRBJ1-1; D is unclear. In germline, CDR1 is DFQATT, CDR2 SNEGSKA (reference sequence). The V gene lost 0 bases and the J gene lost 0 bases, with 20 bases spanning the gap. The CDR3 runs to 18 residues.